This T cell receptor (beta chain) appears in the sequencing data of a study of a mutant IDH1 vaccine in newly diagnosed glioma. Study context: Treated individuals were around 60% male and approximately 38% female, averaging 40.4 years of age.

Time point noted: baseline, week 1 (first vaccination visit). Treatment of the sample: pre-vaccination baseline after standard-of-care therapy. This table comes from immunoSEQ multiplex PCR, and its TCRdb copy is limited to in-frame clones, with some not included. This sample has about 16,000 clones, with 80% found just once. The ends were cut back, 3 bases at V and 0 bases at J, with 11 bases in the middle. CDR1 and CDR2 from the germline V gene are KGHSH and LQKENI. The CDR3 contains 15 residues. The receptor's source is a man between 35 and 55 years old with glioma. The chain has TRBV18 and TRBJ1-2, with D unclear. Material: PBMCs, obtained from a glioma patient treated with radiotherapy, temozolomide or both. The CDR3 reads CASSPRPRTNYGYTF. The CDR3 DNA reads TGTGCCAGCTCACCCCGCCCGCGGACTAACTATGGCTACACCTTC.